This T cell receptor beta chain came from a study of T cell changes during pregnancy in multiple sclerosis. V lost 2 bases, J lost 4 bases, and 3 bases stayed unmatched. Germline CDR1 reads SGHNT; CDR2 reads YYREEE (reference sequence). The CDR3 length is 15 residues. Clones were read by immunoSEQ multiplex PCR, and TCRdb kept only the in-frame ones, dropping some. There are about 77,000 clones in the sample; approximately 91% occur only once, and 1.5% to 2% lies in the top ten. The TCR was taken from a female donor with multiple sclerosis, enrolled in a pregnancy study. J is TRBJ1-1 and V is TRBV5-4, with 12 nucleotides matching TRBD1. The specimen was peripheral blood, collected before pregnancy. The chain's CDR3 is CASSFRDRGPTEAFF. The CDR3 DNA follows: TGTGCCAGCAGCTTCCGGGACAGGGGGCCCACTGAAGCTTTCTTT.